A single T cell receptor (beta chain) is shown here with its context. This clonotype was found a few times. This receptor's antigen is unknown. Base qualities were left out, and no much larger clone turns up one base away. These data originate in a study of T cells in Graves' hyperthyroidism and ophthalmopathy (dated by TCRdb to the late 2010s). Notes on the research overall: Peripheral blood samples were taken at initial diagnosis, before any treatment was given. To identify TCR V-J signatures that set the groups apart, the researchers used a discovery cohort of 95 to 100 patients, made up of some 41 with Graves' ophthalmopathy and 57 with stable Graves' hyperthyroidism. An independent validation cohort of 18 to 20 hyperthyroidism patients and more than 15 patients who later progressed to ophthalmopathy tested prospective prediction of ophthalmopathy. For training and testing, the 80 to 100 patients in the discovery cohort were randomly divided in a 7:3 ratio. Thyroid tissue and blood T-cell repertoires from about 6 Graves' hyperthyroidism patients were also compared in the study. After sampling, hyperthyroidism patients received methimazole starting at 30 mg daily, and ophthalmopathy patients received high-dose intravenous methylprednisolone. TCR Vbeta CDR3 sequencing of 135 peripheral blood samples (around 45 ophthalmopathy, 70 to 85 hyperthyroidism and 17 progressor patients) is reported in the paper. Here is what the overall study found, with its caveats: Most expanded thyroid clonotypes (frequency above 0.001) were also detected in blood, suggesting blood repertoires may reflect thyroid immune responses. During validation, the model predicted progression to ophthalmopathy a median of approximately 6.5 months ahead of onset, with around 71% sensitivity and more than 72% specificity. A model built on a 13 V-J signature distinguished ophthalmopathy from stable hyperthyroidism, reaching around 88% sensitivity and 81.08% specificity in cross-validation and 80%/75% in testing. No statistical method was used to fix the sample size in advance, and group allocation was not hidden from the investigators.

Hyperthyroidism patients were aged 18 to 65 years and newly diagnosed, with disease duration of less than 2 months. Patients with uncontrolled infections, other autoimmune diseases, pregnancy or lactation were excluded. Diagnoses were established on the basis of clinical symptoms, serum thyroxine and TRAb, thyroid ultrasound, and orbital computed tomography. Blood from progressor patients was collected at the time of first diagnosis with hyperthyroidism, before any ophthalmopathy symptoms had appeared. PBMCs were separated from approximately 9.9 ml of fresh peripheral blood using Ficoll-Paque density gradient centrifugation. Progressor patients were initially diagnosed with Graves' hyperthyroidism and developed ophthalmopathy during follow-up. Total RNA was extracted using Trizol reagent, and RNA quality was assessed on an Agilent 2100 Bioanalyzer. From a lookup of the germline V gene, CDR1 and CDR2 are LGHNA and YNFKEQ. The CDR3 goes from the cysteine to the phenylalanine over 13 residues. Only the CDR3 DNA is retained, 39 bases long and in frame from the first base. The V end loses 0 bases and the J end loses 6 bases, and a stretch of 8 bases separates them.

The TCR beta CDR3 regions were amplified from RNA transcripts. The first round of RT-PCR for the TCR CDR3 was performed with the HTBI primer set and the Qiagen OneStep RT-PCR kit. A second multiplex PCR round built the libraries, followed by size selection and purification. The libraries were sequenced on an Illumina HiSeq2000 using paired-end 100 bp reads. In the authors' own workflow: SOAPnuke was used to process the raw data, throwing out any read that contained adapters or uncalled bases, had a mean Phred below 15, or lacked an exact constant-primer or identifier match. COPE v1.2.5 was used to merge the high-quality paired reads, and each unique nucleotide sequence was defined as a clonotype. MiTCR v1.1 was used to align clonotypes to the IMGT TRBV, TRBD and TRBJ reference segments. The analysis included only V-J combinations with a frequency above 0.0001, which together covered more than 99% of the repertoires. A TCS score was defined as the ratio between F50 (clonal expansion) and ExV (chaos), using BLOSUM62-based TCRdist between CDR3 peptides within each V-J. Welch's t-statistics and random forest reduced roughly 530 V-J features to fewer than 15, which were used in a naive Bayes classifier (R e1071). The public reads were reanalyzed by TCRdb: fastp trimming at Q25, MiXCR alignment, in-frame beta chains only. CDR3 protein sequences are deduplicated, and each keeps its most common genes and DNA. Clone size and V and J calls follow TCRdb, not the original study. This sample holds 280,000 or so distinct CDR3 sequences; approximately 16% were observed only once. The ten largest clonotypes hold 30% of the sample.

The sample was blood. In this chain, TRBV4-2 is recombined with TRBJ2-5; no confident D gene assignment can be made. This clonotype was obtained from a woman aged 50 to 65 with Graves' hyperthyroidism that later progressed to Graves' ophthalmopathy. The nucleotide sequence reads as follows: TGTGCCAGCAGCCAAGATCGGTCCCAGACCCAGTACTTC. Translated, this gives CASSQDRSQTQYF.